This TCR beta chain stems from a study of technical replicates of blood from a handful of donors. The assay was immunoSEQ multiplex PCR, and TCRdb's table has in-frame clones only and misses some. The top ten hold about 4% of the sample, which has about 56,000 clones, around 93% seen once. The germline V gene has CDR1 SGHNT and CDR2 YYREEE (reference sequence). V dropped 0 bases and J dropped 4 bases, with 7 bases sitting between them. This CDR3 spans 13 amino acids. The chain recombines TRBV5-4 with TRBJ2-5; D is unresolved. The source of this sequence is a human donor in good health. Some clones in this sample may be carry-over from other donors' samples. Material for sequencing was PBMCs. This CDR3 is CASSLGTVETQYF. The CDR3 nucleotides are TGTGCCAGCAGCTTGGGTACTGTAGAGACCCAGTACTTC. The variable domain in full, completed from reference TRBV5-4 and TRBJ2-5, reads ETGVTQSPTHLIKTRGQQVTLRCSSQSGHNTVSWYQQALGQGPQFIFQYYREEENGRGNFPPRFSGLQFPNYSSELNVNALELDDSALYLCASSLGTVETQYFGPGTRLLVL.